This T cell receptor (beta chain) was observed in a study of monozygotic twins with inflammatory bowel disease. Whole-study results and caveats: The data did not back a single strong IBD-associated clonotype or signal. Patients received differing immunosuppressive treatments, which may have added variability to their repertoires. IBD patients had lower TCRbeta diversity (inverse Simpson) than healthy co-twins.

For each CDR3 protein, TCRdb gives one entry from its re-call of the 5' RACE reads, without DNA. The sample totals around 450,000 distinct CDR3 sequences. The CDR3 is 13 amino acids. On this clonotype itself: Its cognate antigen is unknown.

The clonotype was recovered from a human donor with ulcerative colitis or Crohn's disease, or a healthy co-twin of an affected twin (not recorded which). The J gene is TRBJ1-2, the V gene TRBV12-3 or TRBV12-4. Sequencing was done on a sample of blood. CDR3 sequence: CASSPQVRGGYTF.